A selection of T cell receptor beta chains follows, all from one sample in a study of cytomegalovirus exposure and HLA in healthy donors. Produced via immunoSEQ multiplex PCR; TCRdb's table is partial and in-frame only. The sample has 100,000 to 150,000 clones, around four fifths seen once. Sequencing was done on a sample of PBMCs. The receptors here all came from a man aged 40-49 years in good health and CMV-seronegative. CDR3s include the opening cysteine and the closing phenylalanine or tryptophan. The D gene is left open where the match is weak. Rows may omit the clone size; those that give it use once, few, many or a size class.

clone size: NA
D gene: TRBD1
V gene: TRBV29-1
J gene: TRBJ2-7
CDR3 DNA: TGCAGCGCCACGGGGGACAGGGCCTCCTACGAGCAGTACTTC
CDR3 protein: CSATGDRASYEQYF

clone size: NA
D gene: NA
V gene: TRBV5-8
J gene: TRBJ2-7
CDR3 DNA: TGTGCCAGCAGCTTCGTCGACAGGACCCACTACGAGCAGTACTTC
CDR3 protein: CASSFVDRTHYEQYF

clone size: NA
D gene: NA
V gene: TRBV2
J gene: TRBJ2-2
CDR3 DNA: TGTGCCAGTAAAGGACAGAACACCGGGGAGCTGTTTTTT
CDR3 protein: CASKGQNTGELFF

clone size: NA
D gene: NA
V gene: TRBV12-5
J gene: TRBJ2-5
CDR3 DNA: TGTGCTAGTGGTTTGAGCGGTCGAAAGACCCAGTACTTC
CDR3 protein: CASGLSGRKTQYF

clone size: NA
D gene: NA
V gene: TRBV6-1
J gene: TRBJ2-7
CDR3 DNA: TGTGCCAGCAGTGAAAGGGGTGGGGGGTCCTACGAGCAGTACTTC
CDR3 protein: CASSERGGGSYEQYF

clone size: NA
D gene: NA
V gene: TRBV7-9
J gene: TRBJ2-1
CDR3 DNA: TGTGCCAGCAGCCCGTCCAGGGCACGTGCCTACAATGAGCAGTTCTTC
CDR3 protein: CASSPSRARAYNEQFF

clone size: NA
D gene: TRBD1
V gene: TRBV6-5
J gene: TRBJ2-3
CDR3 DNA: TGTGCCAGCAGCCCGGACAGGGTCCCAGATACGCAGTATTTT
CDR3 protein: CASSPDRVPDTQYF

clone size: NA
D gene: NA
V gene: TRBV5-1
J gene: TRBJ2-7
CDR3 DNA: TGCGCCAGCAGCTTGTCACAAACCTACGAGCAGTACTTC
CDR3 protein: CASSLSQTYEQYF

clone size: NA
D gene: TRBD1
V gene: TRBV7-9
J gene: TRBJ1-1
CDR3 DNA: TGTGCCAGCAGCTCCTTACAGGGGTGGCCTGAAGCTTTCTTT
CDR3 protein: CASSSLQGWPEAFF

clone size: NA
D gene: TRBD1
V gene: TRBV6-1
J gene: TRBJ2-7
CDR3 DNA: TGTGCCAGCAGAAAGACAGGGGCCTCCTACGAGCAGTACTTC
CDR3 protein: CASRKTGASYEQYF

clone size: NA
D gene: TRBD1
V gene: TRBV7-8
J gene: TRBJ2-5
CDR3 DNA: TGTGCCAGCAGCGTCCGGGACAGCTTCGGGGCCCAGTACTTC
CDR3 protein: CASSVRDSFGAQYF

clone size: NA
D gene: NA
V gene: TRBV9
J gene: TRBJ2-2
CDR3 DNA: TGTGCCAGCAAAGGTGGGAGTGACACCGGGGAGCTGTTTTTT
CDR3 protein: CASKGGSDTGELFF

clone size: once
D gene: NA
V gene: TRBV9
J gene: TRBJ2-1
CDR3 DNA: TGTGCCAGCAGCGTATACAGGAGCTCCTACAATGAGCAGTTCTTC
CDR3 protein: CASSVYRSSYNEQFF

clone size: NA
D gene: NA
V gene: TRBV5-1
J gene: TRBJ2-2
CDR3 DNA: TGCGCCAGCAGCTTCTTTGGAGCGAACACCGGGGAGCTGTTTTTT
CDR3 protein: CASSFFGANTGELFF

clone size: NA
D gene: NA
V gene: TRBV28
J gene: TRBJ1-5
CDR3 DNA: TGTGCCAGCAGCTCTGACACTAGCAATCAGCCCCAGCATTTT
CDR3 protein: CASSSDTSNQPQHF

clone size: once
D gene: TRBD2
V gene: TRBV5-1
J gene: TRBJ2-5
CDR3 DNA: TGCGCCGGGAGTAGCGGGGGGGACCAAGAGACCCAGTACTTC
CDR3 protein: CAGSSGGDQETQYF

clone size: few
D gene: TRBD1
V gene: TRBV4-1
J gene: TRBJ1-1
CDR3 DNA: TGCGCCAGCAGCCCGGTCCCGGGACAGGGAGTGGCTGAAGCTTTCTTT
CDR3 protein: CASSPVPGQGVAEAFF

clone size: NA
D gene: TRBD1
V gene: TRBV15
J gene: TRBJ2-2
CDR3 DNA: TGTGCCACCAGCAGCCGACAGGGCGCGAACACCGGGGAGCTGTTTTTT
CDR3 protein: CATSSRQGANTGELFF

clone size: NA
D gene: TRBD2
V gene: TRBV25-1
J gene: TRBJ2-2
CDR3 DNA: TGTGCCAGCAGGGGAGGGACCGGGGAGCTGTTTTTT
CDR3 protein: CASRGGTGELFF

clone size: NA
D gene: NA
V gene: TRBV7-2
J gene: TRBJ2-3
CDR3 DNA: TGTGCCAGCAGCTTGGACTACACAGATACGCAGTATTTT
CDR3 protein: CASSLDYTDTQYF

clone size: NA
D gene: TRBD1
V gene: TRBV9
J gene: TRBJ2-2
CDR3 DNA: TGTGCCAGCAGCGTAAACCGGGACAGGGGATACACCGGGGAGCTGTTTTTT
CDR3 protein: CASSVNRDRGYTGELFF

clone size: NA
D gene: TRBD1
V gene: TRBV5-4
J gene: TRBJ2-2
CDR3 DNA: TGTGCCAGCAGTCGCGACAGGGCCCACAACACCGGGGAGCTGTTTTTT
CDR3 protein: CASSRDRAHNTGELFF

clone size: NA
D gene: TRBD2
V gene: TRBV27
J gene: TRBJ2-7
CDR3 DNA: TGTGCCAGCAGCCTTTCTAGCGGGATGCCTACCGAGCAGTACTTC
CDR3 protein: CASSLSSGMPTEQYF

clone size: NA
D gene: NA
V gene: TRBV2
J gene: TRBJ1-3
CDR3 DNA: TGTGCCAGCAGTGTCGGCAGACCTAGCTCTGGAAACACCATATATTTT
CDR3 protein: CASSVGRPSSGNTIYF